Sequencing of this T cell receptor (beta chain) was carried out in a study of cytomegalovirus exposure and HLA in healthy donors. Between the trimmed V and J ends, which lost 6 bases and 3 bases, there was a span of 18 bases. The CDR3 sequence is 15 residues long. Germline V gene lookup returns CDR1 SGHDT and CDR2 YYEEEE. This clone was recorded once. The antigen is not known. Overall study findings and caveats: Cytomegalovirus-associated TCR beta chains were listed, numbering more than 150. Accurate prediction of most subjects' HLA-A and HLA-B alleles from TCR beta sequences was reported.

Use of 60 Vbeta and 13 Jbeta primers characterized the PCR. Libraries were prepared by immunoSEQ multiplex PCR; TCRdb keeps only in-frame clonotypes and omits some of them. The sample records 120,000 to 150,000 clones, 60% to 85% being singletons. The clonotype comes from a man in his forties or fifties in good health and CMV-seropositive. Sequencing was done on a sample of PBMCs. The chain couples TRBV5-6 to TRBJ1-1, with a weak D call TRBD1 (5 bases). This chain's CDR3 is CASITTGGADTEAFF. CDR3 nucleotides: TGTGCCAGCATCACCACGGGGGGTGCGGACACTGAAGCTTTCTTT.